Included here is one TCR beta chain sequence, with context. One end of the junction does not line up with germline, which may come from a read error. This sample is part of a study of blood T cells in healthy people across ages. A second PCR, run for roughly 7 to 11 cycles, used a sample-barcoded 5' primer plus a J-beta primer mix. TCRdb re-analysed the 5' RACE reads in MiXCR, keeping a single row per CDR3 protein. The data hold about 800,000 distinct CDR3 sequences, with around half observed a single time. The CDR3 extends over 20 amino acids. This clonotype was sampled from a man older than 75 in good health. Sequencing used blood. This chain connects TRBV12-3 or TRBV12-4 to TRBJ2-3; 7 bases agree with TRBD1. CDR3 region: CASASVGDSDAQTSTDAQYF. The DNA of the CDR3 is TGTGCCAGCGCCTCAGTGGGGGACAGCGACGCTCAAACCTCCACAGATGCGCAGTATTTT.